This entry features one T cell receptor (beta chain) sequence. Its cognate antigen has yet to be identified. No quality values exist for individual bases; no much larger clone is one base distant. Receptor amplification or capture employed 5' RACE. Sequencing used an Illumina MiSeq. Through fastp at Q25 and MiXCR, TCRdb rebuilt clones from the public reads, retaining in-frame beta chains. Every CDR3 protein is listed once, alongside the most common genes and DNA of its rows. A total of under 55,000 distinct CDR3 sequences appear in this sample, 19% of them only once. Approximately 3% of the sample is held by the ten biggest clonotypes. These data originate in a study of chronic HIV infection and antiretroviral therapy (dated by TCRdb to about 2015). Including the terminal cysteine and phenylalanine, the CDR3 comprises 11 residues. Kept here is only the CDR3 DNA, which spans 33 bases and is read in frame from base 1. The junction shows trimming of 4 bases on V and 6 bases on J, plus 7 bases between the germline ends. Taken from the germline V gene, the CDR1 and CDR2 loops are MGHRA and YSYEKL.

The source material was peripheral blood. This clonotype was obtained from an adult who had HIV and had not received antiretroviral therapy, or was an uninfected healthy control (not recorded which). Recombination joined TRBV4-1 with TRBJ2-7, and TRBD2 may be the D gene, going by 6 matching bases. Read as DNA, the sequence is TGCGCCAGCAGCCTGGGGGGCGAGCAGTACTTC. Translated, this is CASSLGGEQYF.